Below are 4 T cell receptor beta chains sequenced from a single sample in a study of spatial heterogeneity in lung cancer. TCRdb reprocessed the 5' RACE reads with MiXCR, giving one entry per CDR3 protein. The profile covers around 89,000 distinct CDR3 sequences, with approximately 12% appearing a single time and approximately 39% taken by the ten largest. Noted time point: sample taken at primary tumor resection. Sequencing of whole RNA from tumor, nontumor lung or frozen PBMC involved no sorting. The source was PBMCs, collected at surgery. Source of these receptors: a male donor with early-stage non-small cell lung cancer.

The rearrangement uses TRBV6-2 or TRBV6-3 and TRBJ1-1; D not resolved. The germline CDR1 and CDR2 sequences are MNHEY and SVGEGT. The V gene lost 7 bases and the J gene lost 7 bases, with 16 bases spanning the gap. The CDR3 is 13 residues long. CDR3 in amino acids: CASITEGSGEAFF. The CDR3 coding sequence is TGTGCCAGCATCACGGAAGGGTCCGGTGAAGCTTTCTTT.

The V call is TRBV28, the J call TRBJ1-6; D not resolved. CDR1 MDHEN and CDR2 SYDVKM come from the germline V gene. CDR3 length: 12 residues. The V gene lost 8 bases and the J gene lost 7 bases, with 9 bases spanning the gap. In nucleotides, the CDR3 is TGTGCCAGCGCCCCCCGGAATTCACCCCTCCACTTT. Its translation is CASAPRNSPLHF. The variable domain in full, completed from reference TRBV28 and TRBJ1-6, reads DVKVTQSSRYLVKRTGEKVFLECVQDMDHENMFWYRQDPGLGLRLIYFSYDVKMKEKGDIPEGYSVSREKKERFSLILESASTNQTSMYLCASAPRNSPLHFGNGTRLTVT.

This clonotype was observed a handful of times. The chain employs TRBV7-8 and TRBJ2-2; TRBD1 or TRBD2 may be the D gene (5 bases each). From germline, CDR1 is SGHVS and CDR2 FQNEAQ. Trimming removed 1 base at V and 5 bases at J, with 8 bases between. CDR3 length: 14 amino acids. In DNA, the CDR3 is TGTGCCAGCAGCTTAGTTGGGACGACCGGGGAGCTGTTTTTT. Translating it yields CASSLVGTTGELFF. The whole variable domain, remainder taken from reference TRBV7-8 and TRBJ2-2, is GAGVSQSPRYKVAKRGQDVALRCDPISGHVSLFWYQQALGQGPEFLTYFQNEAQLDKSGLPSDRFFAERPEGSVSTLKIQRTQQEDSAVYLCASSLVGTTGELFFGEGSRLTVL.

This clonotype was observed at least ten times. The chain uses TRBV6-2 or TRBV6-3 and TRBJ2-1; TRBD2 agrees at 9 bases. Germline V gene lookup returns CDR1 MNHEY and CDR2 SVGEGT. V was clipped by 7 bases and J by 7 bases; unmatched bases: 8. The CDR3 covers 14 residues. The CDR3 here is CASKVAGGANEQFF. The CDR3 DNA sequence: TGTGCCAGCAAAGTGGCGGGAGGGGCAAATGAGCAGTTCTTC.